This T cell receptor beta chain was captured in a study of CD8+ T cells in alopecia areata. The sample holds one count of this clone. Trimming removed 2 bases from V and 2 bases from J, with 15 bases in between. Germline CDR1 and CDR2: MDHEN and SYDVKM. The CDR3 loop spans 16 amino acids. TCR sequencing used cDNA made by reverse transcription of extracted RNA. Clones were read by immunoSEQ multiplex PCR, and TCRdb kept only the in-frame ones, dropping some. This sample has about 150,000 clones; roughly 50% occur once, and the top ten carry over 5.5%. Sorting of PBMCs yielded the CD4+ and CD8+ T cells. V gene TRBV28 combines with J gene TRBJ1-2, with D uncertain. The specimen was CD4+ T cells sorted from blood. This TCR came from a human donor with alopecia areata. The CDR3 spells CASSLIGQRKNYGYTF. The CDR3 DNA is TGTGCCAGCAGTTTAATCGGCCAGAGGAAGAACTATGGCTACACCTTC.